Listed below are T cell receptor beta chains from one sample, sequenced in a study of T-cell memory formation after mild COVID-19. Each CDR3 protein gets one entry after TCRdb re-called the 5' RACE reads with MiXCR. The sample lists approximately 480,000 distinct CDR3 sequences, 18% occurring once. The sequenced sample consisted of PBMCs or a T cell subset sorted from them (not recorded which). The receptors were sampled from an adult woman who had mild COVID-19 (a few samples of this study predate the infection). Cell type and time point are not known. CDR3s include the opening cysteine and the closing phenylalanine or tryptophan. D genes are given only for firm matches. Where a row states a size, it is once, few, many or the class of an expanded clone; other rows omit it.

D: .; V: TRBV7-3; size: once; J: TRBJ1-1; DNA: TGTGCCAGCAGCCCTGTGGGGGGGTTCCGGAACACTGAAGCTTTCTTT; CDR3: CASSPVGGFRNTEAFF
D: TRBD1; V: TRBV27; size: few; J: TRBJ1-2; DNA: TGTGCCAGCAGTCCGACAGGGTACTATGGCTACACCTTC; CDR3: CASSPTGYYGYTF
D: .; V: TRBV6-2/TRBV6-3; size: many; J: TRBJ2-1; DNA: TGTGCCAGCGGGGGGTACAATGAGCAGTTCTTC; CDR3: CASGGYNEQFF
D: .; V: TRBV4-3; size: few; J: TRBJ1-1; DNA: TGCGCCAGCAGCCAAGAGACGCCGGGGAGGGAAGCTTTCTTT; CDR3: CASSQETPGREAFF
D: TRBD1; V: TRBV7-3; size: few; J: TRBJ2-3; DNA: TGTGCCAGCAGCTTACCTGGACAGGGGAGAGATACGCAGTATTTT; CDR3: CASSLPGQGRDTQYF
D: .; V: TRBV20-1; size: few; J: TRBJ2-7; DNA: TGCAGTGCTAGAGGGGGCTCCAGCTCCTACGAGCAGTACTTC; CDR3: CSARGGSSSYEQYF
D: .; V: TRBV20-1; size: few; J: TRBJ1-1; DNA: TGCAGTGCTAGTGAACAAGTCGCAAGGAGGTCTGAAGCTTTCTTT; CDR3: CSASEQVARRSEAFF
D: TRBD1; V: TRBV5-1; size: .; J: TRBJ1-1; DNA: TGCGCCAGCAGCTTGGGGGACAGGGTGTCGGCCACTGAAGCTTTCTTT; CDR3: CASSLGDRVSATEAFF
D: TRBD1; V: TRBV5-1; size: .; J: TRBJ1-4; DNA: TGCGCCAGCAGCTATGGACAGGGCAGGGAAAAACTGTTTTTT; CDR3: CASSYGQGREKLFF
D: TRBD1; V: TRBV12-3/TRBV12-4; size: few; J: TRBJ2-1; DNA: TGTGCCAGCAGGACAGGGGGCCTTTTCGATGAGCAGTTCTTC; CDR3: CASRTGGLFDEQFF
D: TRBD2; V: TRBV19; size: few; J: TRBJ2-7; DNA: TGTGCCAGTAGTATCGCCGGGAGGTCCTACGAGCAGTACTTC; CDR3: CASSIAGRSYEQYF
D: TRBD1; V: TRBV4-1; size: few; J: TRBJ1-1; DNA: TGCGCCAGCAGCCAACGCAGGTTTTGGGACAGGGGGGACTCGGGGGGTGAAGCTTTCTTT; CDR3: CASSQRRFWDRGDSGGEAFF
D: TRBD2; V: TRBV7-3; size: few; J: TRBJ2-1; DNA: TGTGCCAGCAGCCAGGGACTACCCGTCGATGAGCAGTTCTTC; CDR3: CASSQGLPVDEQFF
D: .; V: TRBV7-6; size: .; J: TRBJ1-2; DNA: TGTGCCAGCAGCTCCCGCCGACAGGAGGGTGGCTACACCTTC; CDR3: CASSSRRQEGGYTF
D: TRBD1; V: TRBV6-5; size: many; J: TRBJ2-7; DNA: TGTGCCAGCAGTCGACAGGGCGGCGAGCAGTACTTC; CDR3: CASSRQGGEQYF
D: TRBD2; V: TRBV10-3; size: .; J: TRBJ2-1; DNA: TGTGCCATAAAAGGACTAGCCGACTACAATGAGCAGTTCTTC; CDR3: CAIKGLADYNEQFF
D: .; V: TRBV5-6; size: .; J: TRBJ2-7; DNA: TGTGCCAGCAGCTGGGACCAGGAGCAGTACTTC; CDR3: CASSWDQEQYF
D: TRBD2; V: TRBV7-9; size: .; J: TRBJ2-4; DNA: TGTGCCAGCAGCTCAAGACTCGTTGGGGCGGGGGAAAACATTCAGTACTTC; CDR3: CASSSRLVGAGENIQYF
D: TRBD2; V: TRBV30; size: .; J: TRBJ2-7; DNA: TGTGCCTGGCGAAGACTAGCGGCCACCTACGAGCAGTACTTC; CDR3: CAWRRLAATYEQYF
D: TRBD2; V: TRBV7-9; size: few; J: TRBJ2-7; DNA: TGTGCCAGCAGCCCCGGGACTAGCGAGGGTCGGGGCTACGAGCAGTACTTC; CDR3: CASSPGTSEGRGYEQYF
D: .; V: TRBV6-5; size: few; J: TRBJ2-5; DNA: TGTGCCAGCAGTTACGACCAGGGGGGAGAAAAGACCCAGTACTTC; CDR3: CASSYDQGGEKTQYF
D: TRBD1; V: TRBV10-3; size: many; J: TRBJ2-1; DNA: TGTGCCATCAGTGAGTTCGGGACAGGGGACAATGAGCAGTTCTTC; CDR3: CAISEFGTGDNEQFF
D: .; V: TRBV12-3/TRBV12-4; size: .; J: TRBJ2-4; DNA: TGTGCCAGCAGTTCCCACAGGGCAGCCAAAAACATTCAGTACTTC; CDR3: CASSSHRAAKNIQYF
D: .; V: TRBV7-8; size: .; J: TRBJ1-1; DNA: TGTGCCAGCAGCTTAGGTCTAAAGGCAAACACTGAAGCTTTCTTT; CDR3: CASSLGLKANTEAFF
D: TRBD1; V: TRBV15; size: few; J: TRBJ1-2; DNA: TGTGCCACCAGCAGAGATCGGACAGGGAGTGGCTACACCTTC; CDR3: CATSRDRTGSGYTF
D: .; V: TRBV9; size: few; J: TRBJ2-1; DNA: TGTGCCAGCAGCGTGGCAACGGGGGTTAACAATGAGCAGTTCTTC; CDR3: CASSVATGVNNEQFF
D: TRBD1; V: TRBV7-6; size: .; J: TRBJ1-4; DNA: TGTGCCAGCAGCTCGACAGGGGGCTTCAATGAAAAACTGTTTTTT; CDR3: CASSSTGGFNEKLFF
D: .; V: TRBV7-9; size: few; J: TRBJ2-7; DNA: TGTGCCAGCAGCCCGCCCGGGGCGGCCTACGAGCAGTACTTC; CDR3: CASSPPGAAYEQYF
D: TRBD2; V: TRBV3-1; size: few; J: TRBJ2-1; DNA: TGTGCCAGCAGCGCCCCGGGACTAGCGGGGGGATTTTCCTACAATGAGCAGTTCTTC; CDR3: CASSAPGLAGGFSYNEQFF
D: .; V: TRBV5-1; size: many; J: TRBJ2-1; DNA: TGCGCCAGCAGCCAAAACGGGCCCTTTGTTAATGAGCAGTTCTTC; CDR3: CASSQNGPFVNEQFF
D: TRBD1; V: TRBV30; size: few; J: TRBJ2-7; DNA: TGTGCCTGGAGCGGGACAGCCCCCTACGAGCAGTACTTC; CDR3: CAWSGTAPYEQYF
D: TRBD1; V: TRBV9; size: few; J: TRBJ1-2; DNA: TGTGCCAGCAGCGCAGGACAGGGGGGTTTTGGCTATGGCTACACCTTC; CDR3: CASSAGQGGFGYGYTF
D: TRBD1; V: TRBV7-3; size: few; J: TRBJ1-1; DNA: TGTGCCAGCAGCCCCCGGACAGGAGTGAACACTGAAGCTTTCTTT; CDR3: CASSPRTGVNTEAFF
D: .; V: TRBV27; size: .; J: TRBJ2-1; DNA: TGTGCCAGCGGGCGTTACAATGAGCAGTTCTTC; CDR3: CASGRYNEQFF
D: .; V: TRBV9; size: few; J: TRBJ1-1; DNA: TGTGCCAGCAGCGTAAAAGCAGGGTCGAACACTGAAGCTTTCTTT; CDR3: CASSVKAGSNTEAFF
D: .; V: TRBV7-9; size: few; J: TRBJ2-6; DNA: TGTGCCAGCAGCTTAGTGGAGAGCTTTCTTACGGGGCGAGGTGGGGCCAACGTCCTGACTTTC; CDR3: CASSLVESFLTGRGGANVLTF